The clone carrying this T cell receptor (beta chain) has more than one count but fewer than ten. The data derive from a study of blood T cell repertoires in COVID-19. The wider study: Sources were T cells, B-cell-depleted T cells, or PBMCs; the material itself was cDNA or gDNA.

This CDR3 has 16 residues. Germline V gives CDR1 LNHDA, CDR2 SQIVND (reference sequence). V shed 3 bases and J 6 bases; nucleotides not matched to a gene: 11. Original data processing: Amplified reference gene primers provided the basis for estimating nucleated cell counts. Some clones are missing from TCRdb's copy, which holds only in-frame ones; the method was immunoSEQ multiplex PCR. That table is the source of V, J and clone size, and D and trimming were worked out from the DNA. This sample yields around 220,000 clones, of which approximately 90% are seen a single time; 2.1% belongs to the top ten.

The TCR comes from a woman between 40 and 55 years old who had recovered from COVID-19. The V and J genes are TRBV19 and TRBJ2-7, with TRBD2 identical over 10 bases. Sequencing used peripheral blood. The CDR3 DNA reads TGTGCCAGTAGTATTGAGGCTAGCGGGAGTCGTGGCGAGCAGTACTTC. This translates into CASSIEASGSRGEQYF.